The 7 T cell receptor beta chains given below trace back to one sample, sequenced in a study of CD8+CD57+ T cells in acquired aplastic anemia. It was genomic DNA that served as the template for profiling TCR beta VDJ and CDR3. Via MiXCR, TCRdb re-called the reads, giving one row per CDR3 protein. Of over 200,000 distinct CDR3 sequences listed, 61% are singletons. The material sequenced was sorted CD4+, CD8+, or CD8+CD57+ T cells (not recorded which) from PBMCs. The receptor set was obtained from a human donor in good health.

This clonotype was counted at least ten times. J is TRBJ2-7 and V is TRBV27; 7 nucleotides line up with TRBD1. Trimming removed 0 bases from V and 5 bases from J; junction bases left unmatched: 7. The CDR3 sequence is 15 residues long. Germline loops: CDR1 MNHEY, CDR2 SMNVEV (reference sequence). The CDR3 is CASSLSRGQLNEQYF. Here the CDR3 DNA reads TGTGCCAGCAGTTTATCTAGGGGACAGCTTAACGAGCAGTACTTC.

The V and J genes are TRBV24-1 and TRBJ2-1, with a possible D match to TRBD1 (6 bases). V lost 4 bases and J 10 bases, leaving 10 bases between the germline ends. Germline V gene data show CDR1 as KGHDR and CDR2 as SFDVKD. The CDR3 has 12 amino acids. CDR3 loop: CATSDRGQEQFF. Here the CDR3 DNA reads TGTGCCACCAGTGACCGAGGACAGGAGCAGTTCTTC.

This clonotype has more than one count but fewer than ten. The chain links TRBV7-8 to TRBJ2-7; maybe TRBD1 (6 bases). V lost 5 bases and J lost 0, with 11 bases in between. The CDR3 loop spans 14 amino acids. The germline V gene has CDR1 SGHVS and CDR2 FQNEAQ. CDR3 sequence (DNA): TGTGCCAGCAGCCTACAGGGTTCCTCCTACGAGCAGTACTTC. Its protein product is CASSLQGSSYEQYF.

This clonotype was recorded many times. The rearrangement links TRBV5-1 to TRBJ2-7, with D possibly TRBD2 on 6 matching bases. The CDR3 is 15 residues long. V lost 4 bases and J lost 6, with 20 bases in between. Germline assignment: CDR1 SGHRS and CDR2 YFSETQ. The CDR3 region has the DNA TGCGCCAGCAGCCTGGGGACTGCCTCGGGCGTCGAGCAGTACTTC. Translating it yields CASSLGTASGVEQYF.

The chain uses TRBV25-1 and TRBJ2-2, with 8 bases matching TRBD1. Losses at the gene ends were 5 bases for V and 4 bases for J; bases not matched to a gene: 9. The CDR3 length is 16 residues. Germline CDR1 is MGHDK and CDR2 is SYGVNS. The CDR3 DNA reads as TGTGCCAGCAGTCCCGGACAGGGAGATAGCACCGGGGAGCTGTTTTTT. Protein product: CASSPGQGDSTGELFF. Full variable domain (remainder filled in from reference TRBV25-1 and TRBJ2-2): EADIYQTPRYLVIGTGKKITLECSQTMGHDKMYWYQQDPGMELHLIHYSYGVNSTEKGDLSSESTVSRIRTEHFPLTLESARPSHTSQYLCASSPGQGDSTGELFFGEGSRLTVL.

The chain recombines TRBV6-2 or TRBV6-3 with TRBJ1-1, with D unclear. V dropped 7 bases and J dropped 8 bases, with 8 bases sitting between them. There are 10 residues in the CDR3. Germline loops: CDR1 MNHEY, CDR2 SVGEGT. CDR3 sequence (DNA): TGTGCCAGCAAATTGGGCGAAGCTTTCTTT. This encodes CASKLGEAFF.

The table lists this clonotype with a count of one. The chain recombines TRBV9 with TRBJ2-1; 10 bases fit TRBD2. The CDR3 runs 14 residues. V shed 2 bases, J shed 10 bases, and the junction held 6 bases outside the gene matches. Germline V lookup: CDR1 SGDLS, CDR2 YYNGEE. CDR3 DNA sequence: TGTGCCAGCAGCGTGGGTCGGACTAGCGGAGAGCAGTTCTTC. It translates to CASSVGRTSGEQFF.